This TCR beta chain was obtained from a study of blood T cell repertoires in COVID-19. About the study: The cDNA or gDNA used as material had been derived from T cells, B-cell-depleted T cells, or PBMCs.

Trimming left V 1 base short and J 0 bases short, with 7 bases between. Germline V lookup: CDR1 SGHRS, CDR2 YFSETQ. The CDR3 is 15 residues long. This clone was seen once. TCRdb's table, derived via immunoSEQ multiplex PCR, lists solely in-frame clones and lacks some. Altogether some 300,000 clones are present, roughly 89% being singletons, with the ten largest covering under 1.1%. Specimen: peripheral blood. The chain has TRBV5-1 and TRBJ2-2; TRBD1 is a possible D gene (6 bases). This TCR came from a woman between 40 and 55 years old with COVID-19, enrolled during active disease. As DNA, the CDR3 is TGCGCCAGCAGCTTGACAGGGCCGAACACCGGGGAGCTGTTTTTT. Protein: CASSLTGPNTGELFF.